This record covers a single T cell receptor (beta chain). CDR3 length: 15 residues. J was trimmed by 4 bases and V by 1 base; bases with no gene match: 3. CDR1 is SGHTA, CDR2 FQGNSA, per germline. Profiled with immunoSEQ multiplex PCR; TCRdb holds only in-frame clones, not every one. The repertoire has 120,000 or so clones, 70% to 90% of them found once; the top ten carry more than 9%. The data are from a study of T cell responses to AZD1222 COVID-19 vaccine. The chain joins TRBV7-2 to TRBJ2-1; 8 bases fit TRBD2. Material: peripheral blood, obtained on day 0 of AZD1222 vaccination. This clonotype was sampled from an adult in good health. DNA of the CDR3: TGTGCCAGCAGCTTAGGGATAGCGGGATACAATGAGCAGTTCTTC. Translated: CASSLGIAGYNEQFF.